The 9 T cell receptor beta chains presented below share a single source sample, sequenced in a study of shared T cell receptors in the human thymus. Assay: immunoSEQ multiplex PCR; the TCRdb copy retains only in-frame clones and omits some. The sample carries almost 550,000 clones, around three quarters recorded once. The sample was also reused in another study, on human thymus T cells.

The sample consisted of thymocytes. The receptors originated from a boy less than two years old with a congenital heart defect.

The chain uses TRBV29-1 and TRBJ2-4, with 10 positions matching TRBD2. CDR3 length: 18 amino acids. Per the germline V gene, CDR1 is SQVTM and CDR2 is ANQGSEA. V lost 4 bases to trimming and J lost 3 bases; unmatched junction nucleotides: 15. CDR3 coding DNA: TGCAGCGTTGTGCTAGCGGGAGCAAGTATTAAAGACAAAAACATTCAGTACTTC. Translation gives CSVVLAGASIKDKNIQYF.

The gene calls are TRBV2 and TRBJ1-3; D is ambiguous. This CDR3 is 12 amino acids long. Trimming took 10 bases from V and 4 from J, leaving 11 bases between them. Germline values: CDR1 SNHLY, CDR2 FYNNEI. In DNA form, the CDR3 reads TGTGCCACCAAGAGGGTGGGAAACACCATATATTTT. It translates to CATKRVGNTIYF. The variable domain in full, completed from reference TRBV2 and TRBJ1-3, reads EPEVTQTPSHQVTQMGQEVILRCVPISNHLYFYWYRQILGQKVEFLVSFYNNEISEKSEIFDDQFSVERPDGSNFTLKIRSTKLEDSAMYFCATKRVGNTIYFGEGSWLTVV.

The chain is built from TRBV28 and TRBJ1-2; no reliable D call. CDR1 MDHEN and CDR2 SYDVKM come from the germline V gene. CDR3 length: 18 amino acids. The V and J ends lost 6 bases and 8 bases respectively, with 31 bases between them. The CDR3 nucleotides read TGTGCCAGCAGCCTCCGGGAGGGTCGCCAGAGAGACTCTATGGGCTACACCTTC. Its protein product is CASSLREGRQRDSMGYTF.

The chain carries TRBV7-6 and TRBJ2-7, with 9 bases that match TRBD1. This CDR3 spans 16 amino acids. Germline V lookup: CDR1 SGHVS, CDR2 FNYEAQ. Unmatched junction bases numbered 5, after V lost 0 bases and J lost 2 bases. The CDR3 DNA reads TGTGCCAGCAGCTTAGCATTAGGACAGGGGACCTACGAGCAGTACTTC. This codes for CASSLALGQGTYEQYF.

V and J are TRBV12-5 and TRBJ2-3; D possibly corresponds to TRBD1 (6 bases). CDR1 is LGHNT and CDR2 is FRNRAP in the germline V gene. V was pared by 6 bases and J by 2 bases, with 15 bases between. The CDR3 consists of 15 residues. The DNA of the CDR3 is TGTGCTAGTGGCGGTGACAGGCCGGACACAGATACGCAGTATTTT. This translates into CASGGDRPDTDTQYF.

The chain combines TRBV29-1 with TRBJ2-1; 14 nucleotides line up with TRBD2. CDR1 and CDR2 (germline): SQVTM, ANQGSEA. Germline trimming cut 8 bases from V and 8 bases from J; bases unmatched to any gene: 11. The CDR3 sequence is 15 residues long. The CDR3 nucleotides are TGCAGCTTTTCTCCGGGACTAGCGGGAGAACATGAGCAGTTCTTC. This encodes CSFSPGLAGEHEQFF.

This chain uses TRBV4-2 with TRBJ2-3; 7 nucleotides match TRBD2. This CDR3 is 16 amino acids long. Losses at the gene ends were 0 bases for V and 5 bases for J; bases not matched to a gene: 8. CDR1 and CDR2 from the germline V gene are LGHNA and YNFKEQ. CDR3 residues: CASSQDGGSSVDTQYF. The CDR3 DNA reads TGTGCCAGCAGCCAAGACGGCGGGAGTTCGGTAGATACGCAGTATTTT.

This chain uses TRBV5-1 with TRBJ2-5; TRBD2 might be the D (6 bases). This CDR3 contains 15 residues. The ends were cut back, 0 bases at V and 4 bases at J, with 13 bases in the middle. CDR1 is SGHRS and CDR2 is YFSETQ in the germline V gene. This CDR3 is CASSLERDGGETQYF. The DNA of the CDR3 is TGCGCCAGCAGCTTGGAACGGGACGGGGGAGAGACCCAGTACTTC.

This chain uses TRBV28 with TRBJ2-1, with D unresolved. V lost 7 bases to trimming and J lost 6 bases, with 13 bases between them. Germline values: CDR1 MDHEN, CDR2 SYDVKM. The CDR3 loop spans 13 amino acids. CDR3 coding DNA: TGTGCCAGCACCACGGAGAGGCGCAATGAGCAGTTCTTC. Translated: CASTTERRNEQFF.